This TCR beta chain was sequenced during a study of cytomegalovirus exposure and HLA in healthy donors (dated by TCRdb to 2016 to 2017). For the wider study: According to an earlier analysis of a few hundred of the donors, roughly 180 million T cells yielded roughly 110 million unique TCR beta sequences and approximately 300 Gb of sequence data. Among the roughly 400 genotyped donors, more than 70% belonged to the genetic ancestry cluster associated with self-reported Caucasian donors. Because of strong linkage in the cohort, roughly five DR-DQ haplotypes were treated as single units for association and clustering. HLA typing covered class I and class II loci at four-digit resolution. The T cell repertoires of several hundred subjects were profiled by immunosequencing and related to cytomegalovirus serostatus. Donor age, sex, ethnicity and CMV serostatus were compiled together with the repertoire data. To decide whether each TCR beta V gene segment behaved as functional or pseudogenic, an earlier analysis of 587 of the donors relied on high-throughput TCR beta sequencing. The study combined high-throughput TCR immunosequencing, statistical association of individual TCRs with disease status, and machine learning to predict cytomegalovirus infection status. Every discovery cohort repertoire had been produced on one sequencing platform. A later genetic analysis used genome-wide SNP genotypes for about 55% of the 666 donors, treating that subset as a discovery cohort. On average, around 240,000 unique TCR beta nucleotide sequences were sequenced per donor among 350 to 400 genotyped donors of the cohort, with 15% to 20% of those sequences being non-productive. Besides the first cohort of around 700 subjects, a separate validation cohort made up of 120 different subjects was used. The study aimed to test whether signatures of past pathogen exposure could be identified by cataloging public T cell receptors. To study patterns of TCR occurrence, a later analysis re-analyzed previously published TCR beta repertoires from around 660 donors and added high-resolution HLA genotyping. Roughly 310 gigabases of sequencing data and some 85 million unique TCR sequences were included in an early release covering several hundred HLA-typed donors. The number of typed donors differed by locus: 629-630 for A, B, C, DRB1 and DQB1; approximately 520 for DQA1; 606 for DPA1; and some 450 for DPB1. Rather than using new phenotypic data, the later analysis identified candidate immune exposures from TCR beta sequences and from how often those sequences occurred across donors.

CDR3 length: 15 amino acids, cysteine to phenylalanine. This entry keeps only the CDR3 DNA: 45 bases, framed from base 1. CDR1 and CDR2 were assigned from the germline V gene (reference sequence) as LNHDA and SQIVND. V lost 5 bases and J lost 2 bases, and the count of bases not matched to a germline gene is 6. Receptor libraries were prepared by the immunoSEQ multiplex PCR assay. For the multiplex PCR, a mixture combining 60 forward primers for TCR Vbeta segments and 13 reverse primers for TCR Jbeta segments was used. Amplification of the CDR3 region of rearranged TCR beta genes was performed with a multiplex PCR assay on genomic DNA. Amplified TCR beta libraries were sequenced as 87-base-pair reads on the Illumina HiSeq System. For the original study's pipeline: Across the 670 or so repertoires, a later analysis counted 75 million to 90 million unique TCR beta chains, approximately 10 million of which were shared by at least two donors. A nearest-neighbor algorithm error-corrected the raw reads and collapsed the reads into unique sequences, merging closely related sequences to remove PCR and sequencing errors. Alignment of CDR3 sequences to IMGT reference sequences was used to assign V, D and J gene segments. Each retained sequence needed at least a six-nucleotide match to both a V gene segment and a J gene segment. Rearrangements were classified as productive when the CDR3 lacked stop codons and remained in frame with V and J, and all other rearrangements were classified as non-productive. Following IMGT convention, CDR3 was defined as the stretch from the second conserved V-encoded cysteine up to the conserved J-encoded phenylalanine. The earlier analysis of about 620 of the donors excluded sequences that lacked an unambiguous match to a single V gene segment. An earlier analysis of some 610 of the donors called V segments functional above 56.7% productive rearrangements and segregating when the between-donor standard deviation exceeded 5%. A statistical classification framework was developed to diagnose cytomegalovirus status using the catalog of TCR beta chain sequences. In a later analysis, V and J genes were assigned by comparing TCR nucleotide sequences against IMGT/GENE-DB human TR gene sequences. The TCRdist pipeline was used in a later analysis to assign CDR3 sequences and most-parsimonious VDJ recombination scenarios. In a later analysis, each TCR beta chain was defined by its CDR3 amino acid sequence together with its V-gene family, and reads lacking a unique V-gene family were excluded. As a way to deal with suspected cross-contamination and a sequencing artifact, a later analysis dropped approximately 590 nucleotide sequences that were highly shared and had low generation probability. In a later analysis, a clonal expansion index was calculated for each public chain from normalized within-repertoire ranks of inferred template counts. In a later analysis, generation probabilities were computed with a VDJ recombination model fitted to out-of-frame rearrangements, and the resulting probabilities were checked against IGoR. In a later analysis, hypergeometric tests were used to score TCR-TCR, TCR-HLA and TCR-CMV co-occurrence, with a repertoire-size bias correction applied to TCR pairs. In a later analysis, false discovery rates were estimated by permuting HLA or CMV assignments 20 times. In a later analysis, co-occurring TCRs were grouped using DBSCAN, with TCRdist sequence similarity added in when clustering inside HLA-allele-positive subsets. Repertoires with fewer than 30,000 or more than 120,000 public chains were left out of co-occurrence clustering, as were about five repertoires with anomalous nucleotide sharing. Here the immuneACCESS table is served through TCRdb, limited to in-frame sequences with V and J called. Missing clones are a known gap in these copies; in checked studies unresolved V genes cover under half, and the rest lacks a known reason. The DNA gave D and trimming, while V, J and clone size come from that table. This sample holds 75,000 to 100,000 clones; 70% to 80% were observed only once. The top ten clonotypes cover roughly 0.63% of the sample.

As to this clone: Its antigen is still unknown. One base away there is no much larger clone; base qualities are not given.

The cohort comprised several hundred healthy bone marrow donors. At the time of sampling, all cohort members were nominally healthy, though unrecorded immune exposures were likely present. The donor tested CMV seronegative, placing the donor among the 300 to 450 seronegative members of the cohort. Every donor gave a peripheral blood sample, and the peripheral blood mononuclear cells from that sample were used for TCR beta sequencing. The Qiagen DNeasy Blood Extraction Kit was used to extract genomic DNA from the blood cell samples. General findings and caveats noted by the study authors: A cluster of highly shared sequence variants was judged likely to be a technical artifact of the sequencing pipeline. Three of the identified cytomegalovirus-associated TCR beta chains were confirmed in vitro to be specific for cytomegalovirus antigens. A later genetic analysis associated a missense DCLRE1C variant with V-gene and J-gene trimming of TCR beta chains, and an independent cohort replicated the association. Specific HLA alleles were associated with 15,000 to 20,000 TCR beta sequences at a false discovery rate of 0.05 in a later analysis. In a later analysis, HLA-associated TCR beta chains showed more clonal expansion and lower generation probabilities than non-associated chains that were equally common. Because HLA typing was unavailable for some donors at each locus, only the typed subset was used in association tests. In an earlier analysis of some 640 of the donors, most TCR beta V segments were observed in productive rearrangements about 87% or about 30% of the time, broadly matching IMGT annotations. A later analysis found that most CMV-associated TCR beta chains appeared HLA-restricted, with HLA associations seemingly driven largely by CMV exposure. The earlier analysis of fewer than 750 of the donors excluded 15 to 20 rarely observed V segments, including chromosome 9 orphons, because counts were too low. While some public TCRs were present in many individuals, most TCR sequences turned up only very rarely across donors. In this cohort, only TCR beta chains were sequenced, and detectable features were limited by the absence of alpha or paired-chain data. Assigning TCR associations to individual alleles was difficult when HLA alleles, especially DR and DQ, strongly co-occurred. Sequencing depth was assumed to be roughly uniform across donors in the presence/absence analyses, though that assumption may not hold. In a later analysis, several top co-occurrence clusters were reported to appear linked to parvovirus B19, influenza, CMV and Epstein-Barr virus. The authors suggested that the approach could potentially be generalized to other disease states and immunological phenotypes. The classifier was reported to diagnose cytomegalovirus status with high specificity and sensitivity in both the original cohort and the validation cohort. Some IMGT-functional V segments, including TRBV6-2 and TRBV6-3, could not be told apart with the 87-base-pair reads, so those segments were excluded. CMV serostatus was the only immune exposure information available for the cohort. In a later analysis, TCR association rates were found to vary across HLA loci, with the most associated TCRs seen for DRB1 alleles and the fewest for HLA-C alleles. A further reported finding was that TCR beta sequences accurately predicted the HLA-A and HLA-B alleles for most subjects in the first cohort. Correlated functional status among segregating V segments might be attributable to linkage disequilibrium, but an unknown experimental factor could not be ruled out. The study listed approximately 150 TCR beta chains as associated with cytomegalovirus. A later genetic analysis reported fewer N-insertions in productive TCRs among donors in an Asian-associated ancestry cluster than the roughly 700-donor mean.

The sequence joins TRBV19 to TRBJ2-3, and TRBD1 aligns with 8 junction nucleotides. The sequencing sample was made of PBMCs. This TCR came from a man aged 30 to 45 in good health and CMV-seronegative. The CDR3 corresponds to CASSGWDRITDTQYF. The DNA reads as follows: TGTGCCAGTAGTGGTTGGGACAGGATCACAGATACGCAGTATTTT.